Below, 32 T cell receptor beta chains from the same sample are listed, as sequenced in a study of blood T cell repertoires in COVID-19. The protocol was immunoSEQ multiplex PCR, while the TCRdb copy is restricted to in-frame clones and leaves out a portion. The sample gives 20,000 to 25,000 clones, 88% of which show up once; around 10% is in the top ten. The specimen sequenced was peripheral blood. Every receptor here comes from a human donor in a cohort sampled during active COVID-19. The donor label of this sample is uncertain.

The V gene is TRBV5-5, the J gene TRBJ2-7, with D perhaps TRBD2 (5 bases). V was trimmed by 4 bases and J by 0 bases, leaving 14 bases between them. This CDR3 has 15 residues. Germline CDR1 is SGHKS and CDR2 is YYEKEE (reference sequence). CDR3 in DNA: TGTGCCAGCAGCAACACCCTGAGGGACTCCTACGAGCAGTACTTC. Amino acid sequence: CASSNTLRDSYEQYF.

This chain joins TRBV5-1 and TRBJ2-1; tentative D call: TRBD1 (5 bases). CDR3 length: 11 amino acids. V lost 4 bases and J lost 9, with 8 bases in between. CDR1 and CDR2 from the germline V gene are SGHRS and YFSETQ. The DNA for the CDR3 is TGCGCCAGCAGCGGAGACAGTGAGCAGTTCTTC. It yields the protein CASSGDSEQFF.

The rearrangement links TRBV6-5 to TRBJ1-2, with 8 bases fitting TRBD1. The junction had 7 bases not matched to a gene; V was cut back by 0 bases and J by 7 bases. Germline V gives CDR1 MNHEY, CDR2 SVGAGI. This CDR3 region has 15 residues. CDR3 sequence (DNA): TGTGCCAGCAGTTACTCGCGCAGGGGGCGGGGTGGCTACACCTTC. Residues: CASSYSRRGRGGYTF.

This chain links TRBV5-1 with TRBJ2-1, with 7 bases that match TRBD1. CDR3 length equals 18 residues. The germline gives CDR1 SGHRS, CDR2 YFSETQ. With V trimmed by 1 base and J by 4 bases, 14 bases remained unmatched. CDR3 nucleotides: TGCGCCAGCAGCTTGCTTCCCGGACAGGAGGATGGTTACAATGAGCAGTTCTTC. It specifies CASSLLPGQEDGYNEQFF.

This clone showed up just a few times. This chain uses TRBV2 with TRBJ2-7, with a possible D match to TRBD2 (6 bases). The CDR3 runs 13 residues. V shed 3 bases and J shed 2 bases, with 8 bases lying between them. Germline CDR1 and CDR2: SNHLY and FYNNEI. DNA of the CDR3: TGTGCCAGCAGTGACGGCGGGGCCTACGAGCAGTACTTC. It translates to CASSDGGAYEQYF.

The V call is TRBV3-1 (or the pseudogene TRBV3-2), the J call TRBJ2-7; D perhaps matches TRBD1 (6 bases). V shed 4 bases and J shed 3 bases, with 10 bases lying between them. Germline-derived CDR1 and CDR2 are LGHDT and YNNKEL (reference sequence). The CDR3 covers 13 residues. Here the CDR3 reads CASSPLGGYEQYF. The CDR3 nucleotides read TGTGCCAGCAGCCCCTTAGGGGGCTACGAGCAGTACTTC.

This clone was seen a few times. The genes are TRBV15 and TRBJ2-7; D might be TRBD2 (5 bases). Trimming took off 0 bases at V and 4 bases at J, with 10 bases between the two ends. Germline V gives CDR1 LNHNV, CDR2 YYDKDF (reference sequence). There are 14 residues in the CDR3. CDR3 protein: CATSRDMLAYEQYF. The CDR3 coding sequence is TGTGCCACCAGCAGAGATATGCTAGCATACGAGCAGTACTTC.

The genes are TRBV7-2 and TRBJ1-5; TRBD1 agrees at 9 bases. The CDR3 is 15 residues long. CDR1 SGHTA and CDR2 FQGNSA come from the germline V gene. The V and J ends lost 4 bases and 4 bases, in that order; junction bases with no gene match: 5. The CDR3 DNA reads TGTGCCAGCAGCTCACAGGGGGCGTGGAATCAGCCCCAGCATTTT. It yields the protein CASSSQGAWNQPQHF.

The chain carries TRBV27 and TRBJ2-1; tentatively, D is TRBD1 (6 bases). V gave up 5 bases and J gave up 2 bases, with 16 bases separating them. Per germline, CDR1 MNHEY and CDR2 SMNVEV (reference sequence). The CDR3 is 16 residues long. CDR3 residues: CASSELRTATYNEQFF. The CDR3 coding sequence is TGTGCCAGCAGTGAGCTTCGGACAGCTACCTACAATGAGCAGTTCTTC.

The rearrangement links TRBV23-1 to TRBJ1-4; the D gene is possibly TRBD1 (5 bases). TRBV23-1 is placed among ORFs of uncertain function. The ends were cut back, 0 bases at V and 6 bases at J, with 14 bases in the middle. CDR3 length: 16 amino acids. The CDR3 is CASSQSKRPGDEKLFF. The CDR3 region has the DNA TGCGCCAGCAGTCAATCGAAAAGACCGGGGGATGAAAAACTGTTTTTT.

This clone showed up just once. The chain is built from TRBV2 and TRBJ1-2; D remains unclear. Looked up from germline, CDR1 is SNHLY and CDR2 is FYNNEI. The CDR3 extends over 13 amino acids. Trimming stripped 4 bases from V and 4 bases from J, with 10 bases between. CDR3 sequence reads: CASSVRPGYGYTF. CDR3 coding DNA: TGTGCCAGCAGTGTAAGGCCGGGCTATGGCTACACCTTC.

The J gene is TRBJ2-1, the V gene TRBV19, with D perhaps TRBD2 (5 bases). CDR3 length: 14 amino acids. The ends were cut back, 6 bases at V and 6 bases at J, with 15 bases in the middle. From germline, CDR1 is LNHDA and CDR2 SQIVND (reference sequence). DNA of the CDR3: TGTGCCAGTAGATGGTGGACTGATTCCAATGAGCAGTTCTTC. Protein product: CASRWWTDSNEQFF.

The J gene is TRBJ2-7, the V gene TRBV27, with 9 bases aligning to TRBD2. This CDR3 contains 14 residues. Germline V CDR1 and CDR2: MNHEY, SMNVEV (reference sequence). Unmatched junction bases numbered 5, after V lost 6 bases and J lost 2 bases. The CDR3 reads CASSLREGTYEQYF. The CDR3 DNA follows: TGTGCCAGCAGCTTGCGGGAGGGGACCTACGAGCAGTACTTC.

Comments on this clone: One end of the junction is discordant with germline, which a read error may explain. V gene TRBV6-5 combines with J gene TRBJ2-7; 7 bases line up with TRBD2. The CDR3 has 14 amino acids. Germline V gene lookup returns CDR1 MNHEY and CDR2 SVGAGI. The CDR3 region is CASSDSSGVYEQYF. CDR3 bases: TGTGCCAGCAGTGACTCTAGCGGCGTTTACGAGCAGTACTTC.

V gene TRBV5-4 combines with J gene TRBJ2-7; 9 nucleotides agree with TRBD1. J lost 6 bases, V lost 0 bases, and 7 bases had no gene match. CDR3 length: 15 residues. Germline CDR1 and CDR2: SGHNT and YYREEE (reference sequence). CDR3 sequence (DNA): TGTGCCAGCAGCTTGGGGGGGACAGGGTCTCTCGAGCAGTACTTC. Protein product: CASSLGGTGSLEQYF.

The gene calls are TRBV7-2 and TRBJ2-3, with D possibly matching TRBD1 (5 bases). Germline values: CDR1 SGHTA, CDR2 FQGNSA. This CDR3 region has 15 residues. Trimming stripped 3 bases from V and 7 bases from J, with 17 bases between. CDR3 sequence (DNA): TGTGCCAGCAGCTTGGACAAGGCGACTGTGAATACGCAGTATTTT. Translating it yields CASSLDKATVNTQYF.

The chain employs TRBV27 and TRBJ2-2, with D possibly matching TRBD1 (6 bases). The CDR3 covers 16 residues. V shed 5 bases and J shed 5 bases, with 18 bases lying between them. The germline gives CDR1 MNHEY, CDR2 SMNVEV (reference sequence). The CDR3 loop reads CASSPTKGVGTGELFF. The DNA for the CDR3 is TGTGCCAGCAGTCCGACGAAGGGGGTGGGAACCGGGGAGCTGTTTTTT.

The rearrangement joins TRBV27 to TRBJ2-5; 8 bases match TRBD2. Germline V lookup: CDR1 MNHEY, CDR2 SMNVEV (reference sequence). V gave up 3 bases and J gave up 5 bases; unmatched junction bases: 8. The CDR3 spans 15 residues. The CDR3 coding sequence is TGTGCCAGCAGTTTCACGGGAGGGTCCCCGGAGACCCAGTACTTC. This sequence encodes CASSFTGGSPETQYF.

The chain has TRBV4-1 and TRBJ2-1; weak D call: TRBD2 (6 bases). V dropped 0 bases and J dropped 3 bases, with 15 bases sitting between them. Germline-derived CDR1 and CDR2 are MGHRA and YSYEKL. This CDR3 has 17 amino acids. The CDR3, as DNA: TGCGCCAGCAGCCAAGACCCGAGGAGCGGGTACTACAATGAGCAGTTCTTC. Amino acids: CASSQDPRSGYYNEQFF.

The chain uses TRBV5-1 and TRBJ2-5; D may be TRBD2 (5 bases). The CDR3 extends over 15 amino acids. Germline V lookup: CDR1 SGHRS, CDR2 YFSETQ. V lost 7 bases and J lost 2, with 18 bases in between. This CDR3 reads CASAFMGSRQETQYF. CDR3 sequence (DNA): TGCGCCAGCGCCTTCATGGGGAGCCGACAAGAGACCCAGTACTTC.

This chain connects TRBV6-1 to TRBJ2-1; weak D call: TRBD2 (6 bases). Germline V gives CDR1 MNHNS, CDR2 SASEGT. The V and J ends lost 3 bases and 7 bases respectively, with 13 bases between them. The CDR3 runs to 14 residues. The CDR3 DNA reads as TGTGCCAGCAGTGAGGGACTGCTTGGAAATGAGCAGTTCTTC. Protein sequence: CASSEGLLGNEQFF.

The rearrangement uses TRBV11-2 and TRBJ2-5, with 11 bases fitting TRBD1. The ends lost 5 bases at V and 5 bases at J; junction bases unmatched: 10. Germline CDR1 and CDR2: SGHAT and FQNNGV. The CDR3 has 16 residues. The CDR3 DNA reads TGTGCCAGCAGCACAGGGACAGGGGGACGGTGGGAGACCCAGTACTTC. Amino acid sequence: CASSTGTGGRWETQYF.

The chain has TRBV6-1 and TRBJ1-3; D is uncertain. Germline values: CDR1 MNHNS, CDR2 SASEGT. V was clipped by 3 bases and J by 0 bases, with 9 bases between them. This CDR3 spans 15 amino acids. The CDR3 bases are TGTGCCAGCAGTGATATTAACAGCTCTGGAAACACCATATATTTT. Its protein is CASSDINSSGNTIYF.

V usage is TRBV7-2 and J usage is TRBJ2-7, with 10 nucleotides matching TRBD2. CDR3 size: 14 residues. Trimming removed 3 bases from V and 3 bases from J; junction bases left unmatched: 2. The germline V gene encodes CDR1 SGHTA and CDR2 FQGNSA. CDR3 in DNA: TGTGCCAGCAGCTTTCGGACTAGCGGCTACGAGCAGTACTTC. Translating it yields CASSFRTSGYEQYF.

This CDR3 reads CASSYLPGQGNSPLHF. CDR3 nucleotide sequence: TGTGCCAGCAGTTACCTCCCGGGACAGGGTAATTCACCCCTCCACTTT. The genes are TRBV6-5 and TRBJ1-6, with 9 nucleotides matching TRBD1. V lost 2 bases to trimming and J lost 6 bases; unmatched junction nucleotides: 5. From germline, CDR1 is MNHEY and CDR2 SVGAGI. CDR3 length: 16 amino acids.

The chain employs TRBV19 and TRBJ1-4; TRBD1 agrees at 8 bases. The CDR3 consists of 13 residues. V was pared by 5 bases and J by 8 bases, with 4 bases of the junction left unmatched. Germline V gene lookup returns CDR1 LNHDA and CDR2 SQIVND (reference sequence). In nucleotides, the CDR3 is TGTGCCAGTAGTGACAGGGGTGGCGAAAAACTGTTTTTT. It translates to CASSDRGGEKLFF.

V and J are TRBV28 and TRBJ1-5; weak D call: TRBD1 (6 bases). Trimming removed 7 bases from V and 6 bases from J, with 13 bases in between. The CDR3 is made up of 13 amino acids. Germline CDR1 MDHEN, CDR2 SYDVKM. The CDR3 sequence is CASTDDRTQPQHF. CDR3 in DNA: TGTGCCAGCACCGACGACAGGACTCAGCCCCAGCATTTT.

The rearrangement uses TRBV15 and TRBJ1-4; no clear D. Trimming took 3 bases from V and 0 from J, leaving 11 bases between them. CDR1 LNHNV and CDR2 YYDKDF come from the germline V gene (reference sequence). The CDR3 covers 16 residues. This chain's CDR3 is CATSSPKSTTNEKLFF. In DNA, the CDR3 is TGTGCCACCAGCAGCCCCAAGAGTACAACTAATGAAAAACTGTTTTTT.

The J gene is TRBJ2-7, the V gene TRBV5-5; no clear D gene. This CDR3 is 14 amino acids long. V lost 4 bases and J lost 2, with 13 bases in between. CDR1 and CDR2 from the germline V gene are SGHKS and YYEKEE (reference sequence). DNA of the CDR3: TGTGCCAGCAGCCTAGACCTCCGGACCTACGAGCAGTACTTC. Its protein product is CASSLDLRTYEQYF. The full variable domain, with the rest looked up from reference TRBV5-5 and TRBJ2-7, is DAGVTQSPTHLIKTRGQQVTLRCSPISGHKSVSWYQQVLGQGPQFIFQYYEKEERGRGNFPDRFSARQFPNYSSELNVNALLLGDSALYLCASSLDLRTYEQYFGPGTRLTVT.

This clone has just one count. The chain recombines TRBV19 with TRBJ1-5; 9 bases agree with TRBD1. V shed 5 bases and J 2 bases; nucleotides not matched to a gene: 7. From germline, CDR1 is LNHDA and CDR2 SQIVND (reference sequence). The CDR3 consists of 16 residues. CDR3 amino acids: CASSGTGGHGNQPQHF. As DNA, the CDR3 is TGTGCCAGTAGTGGCACAGGGGGCCATGGCAATCAGCCCCAGCATTTT.

The J gene is TRBJ1-2, the V gene TRBV28; a possible D gene is TRBD1 (5 bases). Trimming shortened V by 7 bases and J by 6 bases, and 15 bases separated the two germline ends. Germline V gives CDR1 MDHEN, CDR2 SYDVKM. This CDR3 has 13 amino acids. The CDR3 nucleotides read TGTGCCAGCACCTTCGCCGGGGGGGATGGCTACACCTTC. It encodes CASTFAGGDGYTF.

CDR3: CATSRVRGSLYEQFF. CDR3 DNA: TGTGCCACCAGCAGAGTCCGCGGGAGTTTATATGAGCAGTTCTTC. The chain employs TRBV15 and TRBJ2-1; 7 nucleotides line up with TRBD2. The CDR3 runs 15 residues. The V gene's germline CDR1 is LNHNV and CDR2 YYDKDF (reference sequence). V was pared by 1 base and J by 8 bases, with 8 bases of the junction left unmatched.